The clone carrying this T cell receptor (beta chain) has more than one count but fewer than ten. The antigen is unknown. TCRdb called the reads again in MiXCR, with one record for every CDR3 protein. The profile shows under 300,000 distinct CDR3 sequences, about 15% of them singletons. Trimming took 3 bases from V and 7 from J, leaving 18 bases between them. Germline CDR1 MDHEN, CDR2 SYDVKM. This CDR3 contains 15 residues. This sample was included in a study of T cell repertoires in cytomegalovirus infection. Overall study context: An indication of both CMV infection and matching HLA type came from public TCR beta signatures.

The study's findings and limits: HLA-C-restricted CMV-specific TCR beta clonotypes were dominant in the ex vivo response.

The sample was CD8+ T cells from PBMCs. The chain recombines TRBV28 with TRBJ1-2, with D possibly being TRBD1 (5 bases). This sequence was found in a human donor in good health (CMV status not recorded). Some clones in this sample may be carry-over from other donors' samples. The CDR3: CASSFVLGAGSGYTF. In DNA form, the CDR3 reads TGTGCCAGCAGTTTTGTCTTAGGGGCCGGCAGTGGCTACACCTTC.